This T cell receptor beta chain was sequenced during a study of shared clonotypes between healthy human individuals. Between the trimmed V and J ends, which lost 0 bases and 0 bases, there was a span of 8 bases. This CDR3 has 15 residues. CDR1 is MRHNA and CDR2 is SNTAGT in the germline V gene. Repertoires were generated with immunoSEQ multiplex PCR, while TCRdb's copy carries only in-frame clones and drops some. The sample lists 400,000 to 550,000 clones, around three quarters occurring once. The sequencing input was PBMCs. This TCR was sampled from a woman between 40 and 55 years old in good health. Some clones in this sample may be carry-over from other donors' samples. This chain connects TRBV6-4 to TRBJ1-2; D not resolved. The DNA for the CDR3 is TGTGCCAGCAGTGACTCACCAGAGGCTAACTATGGCTACACCTTC. This encodes CASSDSPEANYGYTF.